Listed below are T cell receptor beta chains from one sample, sequenced in a study of human T cells and chemical hapten exposure. MiXCR, applied by TCRdb to the RACE reads, yields one record per CDR3 protein. Of approximately 110,000 distinct CDR3 sequences listed, approximately 8.8% were seen once; the top ten hold around 3%. Sequencing used whole blood, obtained in connection with sensitization to the hapten diphenylcyclopropenone (DPC). These receptors all stem from a woman between 40 and 55 years old with alopecia areata. Some clones in this sample may be carry-over from other donors' samples. Each CDR3 is given with its conserved first and last residue. A D gene is named only where the DNA matches it firmly. Clone size is stated in some rows and not others, as once, few, many or a class when expanded.

cdr3_aa,cdr3_nt,clone_size,j_call,d_call,v_call
CASSPAGYNEQFF,TGTGCCAGCAGTCCTGCCGGGTACAATGAGCAGTTCTTC,-,TRBJ2-1,-,TRBV12-3/TRBV12-4
CASLGQGRELFF,TGTGCCAGCCTCGGACAGGGCCGGGAGCTGTTTTTT,-,TRBJ2-2,TRBD1,TRBV12-3/TRBV12-4
CASSQGTGGDIQYF,TGCGCCAGCAGCCAAGGGACAGGGGGAGACATTCAGTACTTC,few,TRBJ2-4,TRBD1,TRBV5-1
CAVARGSQETQYF,TGTGCCGTCGCGCGGGGAAGTCAGGAGACCCAGTACTTC,-,TRBJ2-5,-,TRBV19
CASSLVQGVREQYF,TGCGCCAGCAGCTTGGTCCAGGGGGTGAGGGAGCAGTACTTC,many,TRBJ2-7,TRBD1,TRBV5-1
CASSLLGQLYNEQFF,TGTGCCAGCAGCTTATTGGGACAGCTCTACAATGAGCAGTTCTTC,many,TRBJ2-1,TRBD1,TRBV7-8
CASSVGGDWSGYGYTF,TGTGCCAGCAGCGTAGGTGGGGACTGGTCCGGTTATGGCTACACCTTC,many,TRBJ1-2,-,TRBV9
CASRGTDRREAFF,TGTGCCAGCAGAGGGACAGATCGCAGAGAAGCTTTCTTT,few,TRBJ1-1,TRBD1,TRBV2
CASVNRGLSEQYF,TGTGCCAGCGTGAACAGGGGGTTGTCCGAGCAGTACTTC,many,TRBJ2-7,TRBD1,TRBV6-5
CASSQDVVTLIAFF,TGTGCCAGCAGCCAAGATGTGGTCACCCTGATAGCTTTCTTT,few,TRBJ1-1,-,TRBV3-1
CASSTGQEGPQHF,TGCGCCAGCAGCACTGGACAGGAGGGGCCCCAGCATTTT,-,TRBJ1-5,TRBD1,TRBV5-1